Presented here are 10 T cell receptor beta chains from one specimen sequenced in a study of cytomegalovirus exposure and HLA in healthy donors (dated by TCRdb to between 2016 and 2019). The protocol used for the library was the immunoSEQ multiplex PCR assay. The multiplex PCR relied on a mix of 60 forward primers for TCR Vbeta segments and 13 reverse primers for TCR Jbeta segments. TCRdb took this table from immuneACCESS and kept in-frame rearrangements with V and J called. Such tables lack part of the clones; where checked against another copy, unresolved V genes explain under half of the gap, and the rest is unexplained. The sample profile shows 99,000 or so clones; 78% of them were found once. Approximately 1.7% of the sample rests with the top ten. Input material: PBMCs. These receptors came from a woman between 35 and 50 years old in good health and CMV-seronegative.

The sample holds one count of this clone. The genes are TRBV7-8 and TRBJ2-5, with D possibly being TRBD1 (5 bases). Trimming took off 4 bases at V and 4 bases at J, with 10 bases between the two ends. The germline V gene encodes CDR1 SGHVS and CDR2 FQNEAQ. This CDR3 is built from 13 residues. This CDR3 is CASSSLQAETQYF. As DNA, the CDR3 is TGTGCCAGCAGCTCATTACAGGCAGAGACCCAGTACTTC. Drawing the rest from reference TRBV7-8 and TRBJ2-5, the complete variable domain is GAGVSQSPRYKVAKRGQDVALRCDPISGHVSLFWYQQALGQGPEFLTYFQNEAQLDKSGLPSDRFFAERPEGSVSTLKIQRTQQEDSAVYLCASSSLQAETQYFGPGTRLLVL.

This clone was counted a single time. The genes are TRBV19 and TRBJ1-1; TRBD1 agrees at 8 bases. Germline V gene sequence: CDR1 LNHDA, CDR2 SQIVND (reference sequence). The CDR3 covers 14 residues. Trimming cost V 4 bases and J 2 bases; bases outside gene matches: 3. The CDR3 reads CASSKDRVNTEAFF. CDR3 coding DNA: TGTGCCAGTAGTAAGGACAGGGTAAACACTGAAGCTTTCTTT. The full variable domain, its missing parts supplied by reference TRBV19 and TRBJ1-1, is DGGITQSPKYLFRKEGQNVTLSCEQNLNHDAMYWYRQDPGQGLRLIYYSQIVNDFQKGDIAEGYSVSREKKESFPLTVTSAQKNPTAFYLCASSKDRVNTEAFFGQGTRLTVV.

This clone was detected a few times. The chain combines TRBV6-1 with TRBJ2-1; D may be TRBD1 (6 bases). V dropped 6 bases and J dropped 0 bases, with 12 bases sitting between them. Germline values: CDR1 MNHNS, CDR2 SASEGT. The CDR3 consists of 15 residues. CDR3 nucleotides: TGTGCCAGCAGGGTGGACAGTAGCTCCTACAATGAGCAGTTCTTC. Translating gives CASRVDSSSYNEQFF.

The rearrangement uses TRBV7-9 and TRBJ2-5; TRBD1 matches at 11 bases. Per the germline V gene, CDR1 is SEHNR and CDR2 is FQNEAQ (reference sequence). After removal of 10 bases from V and 8 bases from J, the junction contained 21 bases not matched to a gene. This CDR3 contains 17 residues. The CDR3 sequence is CATDHRTGGPIESTQYF. As DNA, the CDR3 is TGTGCCACCGATCACAGGACAGGGGGCCCCATAGAGAGCACCCAGTACTTC.

The chain carries TRBV2 and TRBJ1-2, with D unresolved. The CDR3 sequence is 15 residues long. In germline, CDR1 is SNHLY, CDR2 FYNNEI. The V end lost 0 bases, the J end lost 8 bases, and 16 bases lay between the germline ends. The CDR3 reads CASSEALHSWAGYTF. The DNA of the CDR3 is TGTGCCAGCAGTGAAGCGCTTCATAGTTGGGCCGGCTACACCTTC. The full variable domain, rest sourced from reference TRBV2 and TRBJ1-2, is EPEVTQTPSHQVTQMGQEVILRCVPISNHLYFYWYRQILGQKVEFLVSFYNNEISEKSEIFDDQFSVERPDGSNFTLKIRSTKLEDSAMYFCASSEALHSWAGYTFGSGTRLTVV.

The chain employs TRBV5-1 and TRBJ2-3; D is unclear. The CDR3 covers 12 residues. Germline-derived CDR1 and CDR2 are SGHRS and YFSETQ. V shed 2 bases and J shed 4 bases, with 5 bases lying between them. Written as DNA, the CDR3 is TGCGCCAGCAGCTTAGCCCCAGATACGCAGTATTTT. Translated: CASSLAPDTQYF.

This chain joins TRBV19 and TRBJ2-1; 11 bases map to TRBD2. The CDR3 extends over 17 amino acids. V was clipped by 5 bases and J by 7 bases; unmatched bases: 13. The germline gives CDR1 LNHDA, CDR2 SQIVND (reference sequence). The CDR3 region is CASSERGGASGRNEQFF. The CDR3 DNA sequence: TGTGCCAGTAGTGAAAGGGGCGGGGCTAGCGGGAGGAATGAGCAGTTCTTC.

The chain has TRBV29-1 and TRBJ2-5; 7 bases are a match to TRBD2. CDR3 size: 14 residues. CDR1 and CDR2 from the germline V gene are SQVTM and ANQGSEA. The trim removed 3 bases at V and 5 bases at J, leaving 9 bases unmatched. Written as DNA, the CDR3 is TGCAGCGTTGATATCAGCGGGGTCCTGGAGACCCAGTACTTC. Amino acid sequence: CSVDISGVLETQYF. The full variable domain, its missing parts supplied by reference TRBV29-1 and TRBJ2-5, is SAVISQKPSRDICQRGTSLTIQCQVDSQVTMMFWYRQQPGQSLTLIATANQGSEATYESGFVIDKFPISRPNLTFSTLTVSNMSPEDSSIYLCSVDISGVLETQYFGPGTRLLVL.

V is TRBV9 and J is TRBJ1-1, with 9 bases identical to TRBD1. From germline, CDR1 is SGDLS and CDR2 YYNGEE. CDR3 length equals 12 residues. V lost 4 bases to trimming and J lost 9 bases; unmatched junction nucleotides: 4. The CDR3 protein is CASSLTGGKAFF. The CDR3 DNA sequence: TGTGCCAGCAGCCTAACAGGGGGCAAAGCTTTCTTT.

The chain recombines TRBV6-1 with TRBJ1-3, with 10 bases lining up with TRBD1. V lost 3 bases and J lost 2; bases outside the gene matches: 1. The CDR3 extends over 15 amino acids. CDR1 MNHNS and CDR2 SASEGT come from the germline V gene. CDR3 region: CASSETGGTGNTIYF. The CDR3 DNA reads as TGTGCCAGCAGTGAGACAGGGGGCACTGGAAACACCATATATTTT.